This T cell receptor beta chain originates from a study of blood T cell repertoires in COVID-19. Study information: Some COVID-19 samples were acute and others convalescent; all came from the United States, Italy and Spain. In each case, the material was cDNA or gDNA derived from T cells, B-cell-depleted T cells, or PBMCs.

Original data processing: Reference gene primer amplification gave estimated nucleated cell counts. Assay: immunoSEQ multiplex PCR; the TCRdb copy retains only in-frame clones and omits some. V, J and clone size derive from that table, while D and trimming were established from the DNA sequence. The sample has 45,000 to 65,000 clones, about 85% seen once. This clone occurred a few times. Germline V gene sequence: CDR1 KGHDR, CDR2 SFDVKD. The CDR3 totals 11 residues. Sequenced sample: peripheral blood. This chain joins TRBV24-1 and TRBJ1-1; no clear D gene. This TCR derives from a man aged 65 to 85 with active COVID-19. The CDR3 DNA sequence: TGTGGTCCACGGGGGAACACTGAAGCTTTCTTT. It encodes CGPRGNTEAFF.